This TCR beta chain is drawn from a study of beta chain features in type 1 diabetes. Study-level points and caveats: TCRB CDR3s from Type 1 diabetes patients were moderately but significantly shorter in all four CD4+ subsets. VDJ junctions from patients with type 1 diabetes contained fewer insertions and more deletions.

Reverse transcribing all isolated RNA meant expressed TCRB transcripts were sequenced. Sequencing used immunoSEQ multiplex PCR; TCRdb keeps in-frame clones, though not all of them. The sample lists some 640,000 clones; about 14% were seen once. Germline V lookup: CDR1 GTSNPN, CDR2 SVGIG (reference sequence). The CDR3 is made up of 15 amino acids. Trimming cost V 3 bases and J 7 bases; bases outside gene matches: 12. This clone was found a few times. Its antigen is currently unknown. The sequenced material came from naive CD4+ T cells from blood. The chain employs TRBV30 and TRBJ1-3, with TRBD1 matching 7 bases. This TCR was recovered from a man aged 18 to 30 with type 1 diabetes. The CDR3 here is CAWSGTARLSNTIYF. CDR3 DNA sequence: TGTGCCTGGAGCGGGACAGCTCGACTTTCGAACACCATATATTTT.